This T cell receptor (beta chain) was found in a study of cytomegalovirus exposure and HLA in healthy donors. The CDR3 has 14 amino acids. Trimming removed 0 bases from V and 4 bases from J, with 10 bases in between. Germline V lookup: CDR1 SGHNT, CDR2 YYREEE (reference sequence). Findings and limits, study-wide: Cytomegalovirus-associated TCR beta chains were listed, numbering some 180. The tendency of first-cohort TCR clusters to co-occur in the 110 or so validation repertoires emerged from a later analysis. CMV antigen specificity of a few CMV-associated chains was confirmed in vitro.

A remark on this clone: What it binds is unknown.

Sequencing was performed with immunoSEQ multiplex PCR; in TCRdb, only in-frame clones are kept and a portion is missing. This sample carries about 200,000 clones, 80% to 90% of them seen once, and the ten largest clones take around 3%. V and J are TRBV5-4 and TRBJ1-1; possibly TRBD1 for D (5 bases). The sequenced sample was PBMCs. This TCR came from a woman aged 18 to 35 in good health and CMV-seronegative. The CDR3: CASSLAFGGTEAFF. Here the CDR3 DNA reads TGTGCCAGCAGCTTGGCATTCGGGGGCACTGAAGCTTTCTTT.